This TCR beta chain is drawn from a study of blood T cell repertoires in COVID-19. Study details: There were acute and convalescent COVID-19 samples, and they came from the United States, Italy and Spain. The cDNA or gDNA used as material had been derived from T cells, B-cell-depleted T cells, or PBMCs.

The V gene's germline CDR1 is MGHRA and CDR2 YSYEKL. The CDR3 has 16 residues. J gave up 4 bases and V 0 bases, and 6 bases lay outside the gene matches. In the authors' workflow: Amplification from reference gene primers served as the basis for estimated nucleated cell counts. The table came from immunoSEQ multiplex PCR; TCRdb's copy has only in-frame clones and leaves some out. The DNA was the basis for D and trimming; V, J and clone size are from that table. The sample lists roughly 50,000 clones, more than 90% occurring once. The origin of this receptor is a man aged 50 to 60 with acute or convalescent COVID-19. Specimen: peripheral blood. This chain uses TRBV4-1 with TRBJ1-2; 9 nucleotides line up with TRBD1. The CDR3 sequence is CASSQDTGQGIYGYTF. The CDR3 DNA is TGCGCCAGCAGCCAAGATACGGGACAGGGAATCTATGGCTACACCTTC.